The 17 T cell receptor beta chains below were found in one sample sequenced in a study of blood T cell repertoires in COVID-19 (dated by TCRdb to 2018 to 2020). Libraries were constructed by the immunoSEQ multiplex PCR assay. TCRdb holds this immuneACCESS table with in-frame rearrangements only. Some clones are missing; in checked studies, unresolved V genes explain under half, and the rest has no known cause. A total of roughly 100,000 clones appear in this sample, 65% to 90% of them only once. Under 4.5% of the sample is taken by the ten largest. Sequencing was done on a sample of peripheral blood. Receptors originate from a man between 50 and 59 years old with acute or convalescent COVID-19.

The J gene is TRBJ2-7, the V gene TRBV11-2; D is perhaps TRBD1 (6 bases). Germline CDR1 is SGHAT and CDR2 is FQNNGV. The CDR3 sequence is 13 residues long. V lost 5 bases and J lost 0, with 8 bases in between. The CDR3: CASSTGPSYEQYF. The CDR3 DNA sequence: TGTGCCAGCAGCACAGGGCCCTCCTACGAGCAGTACTTC.

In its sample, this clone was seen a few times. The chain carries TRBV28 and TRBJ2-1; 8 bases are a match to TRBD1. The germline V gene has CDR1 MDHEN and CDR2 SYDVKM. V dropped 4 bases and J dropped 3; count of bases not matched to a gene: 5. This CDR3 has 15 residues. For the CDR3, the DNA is TGTGCCAGCAGTTCCTCCGGGACAGGCTACAATGAGCAGTTCTTC. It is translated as CASSSSGTGYNEQFF.

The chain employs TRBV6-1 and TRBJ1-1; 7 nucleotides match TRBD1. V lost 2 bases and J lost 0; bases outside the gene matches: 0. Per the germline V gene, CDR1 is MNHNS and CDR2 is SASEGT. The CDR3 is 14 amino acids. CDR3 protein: CASSEQGVNTEAFF. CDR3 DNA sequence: TGTGCCAGCAGTGAACAGGGGGTGAACACTGAAGCTTTCTTT.

The CDR3 DNA sequence: TGTGCCAGCAGCCCGGGACAGGGGCAGTGGAGCTCCTACGAGCAGTACTTC. Protein sequence: CASSPGQGQWSSYEQYF. The V call is TRBV11-2, the J call TRBJ2-7, with 10 nucleotides matching TRBD1. V shed 5 bases and J 0 bases; nucleotides not matched to a gene: 10. There are 17 residues in the CDR3. Germline V gives CDR1 SGHAT, CDR2 FQNNGV.

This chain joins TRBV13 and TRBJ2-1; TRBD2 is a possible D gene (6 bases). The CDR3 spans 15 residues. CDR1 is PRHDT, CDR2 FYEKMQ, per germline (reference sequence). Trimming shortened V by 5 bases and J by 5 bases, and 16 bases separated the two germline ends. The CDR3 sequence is CASSPRVAVDNEQFF. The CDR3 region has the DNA TGTGCCAGCAGCCCCCGGGTAGCGGTGGACAATGAGCAGTTCTTC.

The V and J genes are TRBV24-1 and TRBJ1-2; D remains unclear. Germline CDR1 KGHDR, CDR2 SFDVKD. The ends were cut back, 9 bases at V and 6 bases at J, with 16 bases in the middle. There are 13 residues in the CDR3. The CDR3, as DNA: TGTGCCACCCCCCAAGTAGGGCGGGATGGCTACACCTTC. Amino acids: CATPQVGRDGYTF.

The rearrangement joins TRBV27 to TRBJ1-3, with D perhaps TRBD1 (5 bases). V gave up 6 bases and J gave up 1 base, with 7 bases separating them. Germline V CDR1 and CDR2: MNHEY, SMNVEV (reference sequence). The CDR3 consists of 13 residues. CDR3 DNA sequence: TGTGCCAGCAGGCAGGGTTCTGGAAACACCATATATTTT. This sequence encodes CASRQGSGNTIYF.

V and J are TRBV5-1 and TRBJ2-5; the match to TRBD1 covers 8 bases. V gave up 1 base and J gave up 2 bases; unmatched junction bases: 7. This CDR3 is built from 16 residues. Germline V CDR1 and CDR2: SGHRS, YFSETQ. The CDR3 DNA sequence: TGCGCCAGCAGCTTGTATTCCGACAGGGGTCAAGAGACCCAGTACTTC. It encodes CASSLYSDRGQETQYF.

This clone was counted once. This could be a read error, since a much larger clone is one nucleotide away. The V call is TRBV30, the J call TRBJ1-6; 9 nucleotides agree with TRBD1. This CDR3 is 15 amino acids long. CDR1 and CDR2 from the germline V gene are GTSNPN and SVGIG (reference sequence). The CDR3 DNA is TGTGCCTGGAGTGTATCAGGACAGGGGAATTCACCCCCCCACTTT. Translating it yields CAWSVSGQGNSPPHF.

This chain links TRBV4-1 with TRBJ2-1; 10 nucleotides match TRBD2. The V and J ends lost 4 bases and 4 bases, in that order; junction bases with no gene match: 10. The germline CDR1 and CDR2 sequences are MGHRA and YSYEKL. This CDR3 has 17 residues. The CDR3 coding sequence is TGCGCCAGCAGCCCCTGGAGGGAGCGGGAGGGTTACAATGAGCAGTTCTTC. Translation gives CASSPWREREGYNEQFF.

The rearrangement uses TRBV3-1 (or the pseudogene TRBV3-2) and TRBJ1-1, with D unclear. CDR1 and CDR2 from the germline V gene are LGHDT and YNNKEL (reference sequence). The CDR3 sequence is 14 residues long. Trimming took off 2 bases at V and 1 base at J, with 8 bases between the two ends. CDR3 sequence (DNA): TGTGCCAGCAGCCAAAAATATTCGAACACTGAAGCTTTCTTT. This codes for CASSQKYSNTEAFF.

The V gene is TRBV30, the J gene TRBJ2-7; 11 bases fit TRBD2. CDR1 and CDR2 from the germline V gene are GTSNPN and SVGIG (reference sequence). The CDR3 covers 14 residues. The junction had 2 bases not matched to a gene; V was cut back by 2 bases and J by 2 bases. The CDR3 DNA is TGTGCCTGGAGTCTAGCGGGAGGACCCTACGAGCAGTACTTC. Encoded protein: CAWSLAGGPYEQYF.

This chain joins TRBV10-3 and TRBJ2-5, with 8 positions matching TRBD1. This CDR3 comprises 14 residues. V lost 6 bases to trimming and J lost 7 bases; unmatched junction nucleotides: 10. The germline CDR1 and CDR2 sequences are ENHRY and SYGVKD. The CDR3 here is CAIRKTGAEGTQYF. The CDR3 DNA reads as TGTGCCATCAGGAAGACAGGGGCGGAAGGGACCCAGTACTTC.

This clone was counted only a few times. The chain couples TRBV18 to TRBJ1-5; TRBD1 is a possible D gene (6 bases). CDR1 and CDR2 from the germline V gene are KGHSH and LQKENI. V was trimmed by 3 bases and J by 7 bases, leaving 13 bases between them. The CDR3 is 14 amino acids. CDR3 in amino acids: CASSPNRAWQPQHF. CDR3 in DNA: TGTGCCAGCTCACCCAACAGGGCCTGGCAGCCCCAGCATTTT.

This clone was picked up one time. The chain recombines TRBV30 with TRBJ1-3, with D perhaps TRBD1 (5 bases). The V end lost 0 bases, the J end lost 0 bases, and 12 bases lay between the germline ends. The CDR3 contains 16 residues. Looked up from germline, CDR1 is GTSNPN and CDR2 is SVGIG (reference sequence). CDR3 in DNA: TGTGCCTGGAGTGTTTGGGGCGGAGACTCTGGAAACACCATATATTTT. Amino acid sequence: CAWSVWGGDSGNTIYF.

The CDR3 region has the DNA TGTGCCAGCAGGGACAGCTACTACGAGCAGTACTTC. Translation: CASRDSYYEQYF. The chain links TRBV6-5 to TRBJ2-7, with D maybe TRBD1 (6 bases). The CDR3 covers 12 residues. CDR1 is MNHEY, CDR2 SVGAGI, per germline. Deletions cut 6 bases from V and 3 bases from J, with 9 bases between.

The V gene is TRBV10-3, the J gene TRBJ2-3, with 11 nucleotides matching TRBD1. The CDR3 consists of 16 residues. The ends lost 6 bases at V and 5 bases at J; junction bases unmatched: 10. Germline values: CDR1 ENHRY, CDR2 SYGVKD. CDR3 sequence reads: CAISSRRDRGVDTQYF. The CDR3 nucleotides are TGTGCCATCAGCTCACGCAGGGACAGGGGGGTAGATACGCAGTATTTT.